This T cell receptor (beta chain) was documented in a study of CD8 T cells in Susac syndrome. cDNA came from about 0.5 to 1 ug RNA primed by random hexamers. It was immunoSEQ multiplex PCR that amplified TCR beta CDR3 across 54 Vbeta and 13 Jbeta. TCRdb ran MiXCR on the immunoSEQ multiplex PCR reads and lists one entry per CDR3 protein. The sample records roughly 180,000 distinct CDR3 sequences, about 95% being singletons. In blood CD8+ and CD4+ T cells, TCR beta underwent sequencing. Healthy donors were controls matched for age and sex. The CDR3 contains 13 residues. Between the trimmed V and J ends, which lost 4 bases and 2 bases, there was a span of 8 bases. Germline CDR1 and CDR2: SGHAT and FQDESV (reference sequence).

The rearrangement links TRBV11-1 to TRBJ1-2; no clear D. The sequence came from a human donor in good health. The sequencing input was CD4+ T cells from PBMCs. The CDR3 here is CASSSPRNYGYTF. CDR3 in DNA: TGTGCCAGCAGCTCCCCCCGGAACTATGGCTACACCTTC. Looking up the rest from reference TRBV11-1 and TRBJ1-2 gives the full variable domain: EAEVAQSPRYKITEKSQAVAFWCDPISGHATLYWYRQILGQGPELLVQFQDESVVDDSQLPKDRFSAERLKGVDSTLKIQPAELGDSAMYLCASSSPRNYGYTFGSGTRLTVV.